The next 23 T cell receptor beta chains were all read from a single sample in a study of blood T cells in healthy people across ages. With a J-beta primer mix and a sample-barcoded 5' primer, a second PCR ran about 7 to 12 cycles. One entry per CDR3 protein, called by TCRdb with MiXCR from the 5' RACE reads. The table lists approximately 1.5 million distinct CDR3 sequences, roughly 30% of them singletons. The sequenced sample consisted of blood. These receptors were obtained from a woman aged 25 to 39 in good health.

This sequence joins TRBV14 and TRBJ1-1, with unresolved D. Germline V CDR1 and CDR2: SGHDN, FVKESK. Trimming stripped 0 bases from V and 10 bases from J, with 12 bases between. The length of the CDR3 is 13 residues. CDR3: CASSQEWRARAFF. The CDR3 DNA reads as TGTGCCAGCAGCCAAGAATGGAGGGCCCGAGCTTTCTTT. Full variable domain (rest looked up from reference TRBV14 and TRBJ1-1): EAGVTQFPSHSVIEKGQTVTLRCDPISGHDNLYWYRRVMGKEIKFLLHFVKESKQDESGMPNNRFLAERTGGTYSTLKVQPAELEDSGVYFCASSQEWRARAFFGQGTRLTVV.

The V call is TRBV20-1, the J call TRBJ2-1; D is ambiguous. The CDR3 runs to 16 residues. Looked up from germline, CDR1 is DFQATT and CDR2 is SNEGSKA (reference sequence). V lost 2 bases to trimming and J lost 4 bases, with 18 bases between them. The CDR3 loop reads CSARIRGYTIYNEQFF. CDR3 nucleotides: TGCAGTGCTAGAATACGAGGCTACACAATTTACAATGAGCAGTTCTTC.

V gene TRBV10-3 combines with J gene TRBJ1-2; possible D gene TRBD1, 6 bases. The CDR3 totals 13 residues. V was cut by 3 bases and J by 4 bases, with 9 bases left in between. CDR1 and CDR2 from the germline V gene are ENHRY and SYGVKD. The CDR3 region is CAISEQGTYGYTF. The DNA of the CDR3 is TGTGCCATCAGTGAACAGGGTACCTATGGCTACACCTTC.

The rearrangement uses TRBV9 and TRBJ2-7; tentative D call: TRBD2 (5 bases). V was clipped by 0 bases and J by 0 bases, with 10 bases between them. The V gene's germline CDR1 is SGDLS and CDR2 YYNGEE. The length of the CDR3 is 15 residues. The CDR3 sequence is CASSVAGGFSYEQYF. CDR3 DNA: TGTGCCAGCAGCGTAGCGGGCGGGTTCTCCTACGAGCAGTACTTC. Based on the CDR3 plus reference TRBV9 and TRBJ2-7, the full variable domain is DSGVTQTPKHLITATGQRVTLRCSPRSGDLSVYWYQQSLDQGLQFLIQYYNGEERAKGNILERFSAQQFPDLHSELNLSSLELGDSALYFCASSVAGGFSYEQYFGPGTRLTVT.

The chain combines TRBV27 with TRBJ1-2; D is possibly TRBD1 (5 bases). The CDR3 is 16 residues long. Germline CDR1 and CDR2: MNHEY and SMNVEV (reference sequence). The V end was cut by 0 bases, the J end by 0 bases, with 11 bases between. This CDR3 reads CASSLSGPTANYGYTF. DNA of the CDR3: TGTGCCAGCAGTTTATCGGGACCGACTGCTAACTATGGCTACACCTTC.

The V call is TRBV24-1, the J call TRBJ1-1; possibly TRBD1 for D (5 bases). Trimming removed 7 bases at V and 2 bases at J, with 10 bases between. Germline V gene lookup returns CDR1 KGHDR and CDR2 SFDVKD. This CDR3 is 13 amino acids long. The CDR3 coding sequence is TGTGCCACCAGAGGGACGGAAAACACTGAAGCTTTCTTT. Protein: CATRGTENTEAFF.

The CDR3 sequence: CASIPGKNTEAFF. The CDR3 coding sequence is TGTGCCAGCATACCTGGGAAGAACACTGAAGCTTTCTTT. The gene calls are TRBV7-8 and TRBJ1-1; D not certain. Trimming removed 7 bases from V and 1 base from J, with 10 bases in between. Germline lookup yields CDR1 SGHVS and CDR2 FQNEAQ. This CDR3 is 13 amino acids long.

The chain is built from TRBV5-8 and TRBJ1-5; TRBD1 might be the D (5 bases). CDR1 SGHTS and CDR2 YDEGEE come from the germline V gene. This CDR3 region has 14 residues. The V end was cut by 0 bases, the J end by 6 bases, with 10 bases between. The CDR3 spells CASSLEGVRQPQHF. CDR3 DNA sequence: TGTGCCAGCAGCTTGGAAGGGGTTCGTCAGCCCCAGCATTTT. The entire variable domain, with the rest obtained from reference TRBV5-8 and TRBJ1-5, is as follows: EAGVTQSPTHLIKTRGQQATLRCSPISGHTSVYWYQQALGLGLQFLLWYDEGEERNRGNFPPRFSGRQFPNYSSELNVNALELEDSALYLCASSLEGVRQPQHFGDGTRLSIL.

The chain joins TRBV7-9 to TRBJ2-1; D unclear. The germline gives CDR1 SEHNR, CDR2 FQNEAQ (reference sequence). The ends were cut back, 5 bases at V and 6 bases at J, with 14 bases in the middle. The CDR3 has 14 amino acids. The CDR3 loop reads CASSPPWGANEQFF. Written as DNA, the CDR3 is TGTGCCAGCAGCCCCCCGTGGGGTGCCAATGAGCAGTTCTTC.

This clonotype turned up a few times. The CDR3 coding sequence is TGTGCCAGCAGTGAAGGGGCTACTTATCAGCCCCAGCATTTT. It encodes CASSEGATYQPQHF. The chain couples TRBV6-1 to TRBJ1-5; D is uncertain. Germline-derived CDR1 and CDR2 are MNHNS and SASEGT. CDR3 length: 14 amino acids. The germline V and J ends were trimmed by 1 base and 5 bases, with 9 bases remaining between them.

The rearrangement links TRBV3-1 to TRBJ1-2; D gene ambiguous. This CDR3 contains 16 residues. Germline CDR1 is LGHDT and CDR2 is YNNKEL (reference sequence). Trimming removed 6 bases from V and 5 bases from J, with 22 bases in between. Written as DNA, the CDR3 is TGTGCCAGCAGTACGGCCGGATCCGGCCTGTGGTATGGCTACACCTTC. It encodes CASSTAGSGLWYGYTF.

With respect to this clonotype: A single base separates this from a much larger clone, so it may be a read error. The J gene is TRBJ2-7, the V gene TRBV5-1; unclear D gene. CDR3 length equals 15 residues. The germline V gene encodes CDR1 SGHRS and CDR2 YFSETQ. Here the CDR3 reads CASSETGTSSYEQDF. CDR3 in DNA: TGCGCCAGCAGCGAAACGGGCACCTCCTCCTACGAGCAGGACTTC. The full variable domain, in which reference TRBV5-1 and TRBJ2-7 provide the parts outside the CDR3, is KAGVTQTPRYLIKTRGQQVTLSCSPISGHRSVSWYQQTPGQGLQFLFEYFSETQRNKGNFPGRFSGRQFSNSRSEMNVSTLELGDSALYLCASSETGTSSYEQDFGPGTRLTVT.

This sequence joins TRBV12-3 or TRBV12-4 and TRBJ2-5; D is unresolved. The CDR3 runs to 14 residues. V gave up 4 bases and J gave up 4 bases, with 13 bases separating them. The chain's CDR3 is CASSYLPGGETQYF. The CDR3 nucleotides are TGTGCCAGCAGTTACCTCCCAGGCGGAGAGACCCAGTACTTC.

The CDR3 is CASNQGASTDTQYF. DNA of the CDR3: TGTGCCAGCAACCAGGGAGCTAGCACAGATACGCAGTATTTT. The genes are TRBV11-2 and TRBJ2-3; either TRBD1 or TRBD2 may fit D (5 bases each). CDR3 length: 14 amino acids. Trimming stripped 7 bases from V and 0 bases from J, with 11 bases between. Looked up from germline, CDR1 is SGHAT and CDR2 is FQNNGV. Variable domain in full (rest from reference TRBV11-2 and TRBJ2-3): EAGVAQSPRYKIIEKRQSVAFWCNPISGHATLYWYQQILGQGPKLLIQFQNNGVVDDSQLPKDRFSAERLKGVDSTLKIQPAKLEDSAVYLCASNQGASTDTQYFGPGTRLTVL.

The chain joins TRBV20-1 to TRBJ2-2; 11 bases map to TRBD2. The germline V gene encodes CDR1 DFQATT and CDR2 SNEGSKA (reference sequence). V shed 6 bases, J shed 5 bases, and the junction held 8 bases outside the gene matches. CDR3 size: 15 residues. DNA for the CDR3: TGCAGTGCGCATCTAGCGGGAGGTGGGACCGGGGAGCTGTTTTTT. Amino acid sequence: CSAHLAGGGTGELFF.

The chain has TRBV2 and TRBJ1-5, with 8 bases aligning to TRBD1. The length of the CDR3 is 16 residues. Trimming at V came to 6 bases and at J to 0 bases, leaving 7 bases not matched to a gene. CDR1 SNHLY and CDR2 FYNNEI come from the germline V gene. CDR3 in amino acids: CASSRGPTYSNQPQHF. The DNA for the CDR3 is TGTGCCAGCAGCAGGGGGCCCACGTATAGCAATCAGCCCCAGCATTTT.

The chain combines TRBV5-1 with TRBJ2-3; 8 nucleotides align to TRBD2. This CDR3 comprises 17 residues. V was pared by 0 bases and J by 8 bases, with 14 bases of the junction left unmatched. Per the germline V gene, CDR1 is SGHRS and CDR2 is YFSETQ. The CDR3 DNA reads as TGCGCCAGCAGCTTGGCGGGGGAACTAGCGGCCCCCGGTACGCAGTATTTT. As protein: CASSLAGELAAPGTQYF.

V gene TRBV5-1 combines with J gene TRBJ1-5, with a tentative D call TRBD1 (5 bases). CDR3 length: 15 amino acids. CDR1 is SGHRS and CDR2 is YFSETQ in the germline V gene. Trimming took off 4 bases at V and 3 bases at J, with 14 bases between the two ends. For the CDR3, the DNA is TGCGCCAGCAGCCACCTTGACAGCGTCAATCAGCCCCAGCATTTT. The encoded protein is CASSHLDSVNQPQHF.

The genes are TRBV7-9 and TRBJ1-1; 10 bases fit TRBD1. Trimming removed 3 bases from V and 0 bases from J; junction bases left unmatched: 4. The germline V gene encodes CDR1 SEHNR and CDR2 FQNEAQ (reference sequence). The CDR3 spans 16 residues. CDR3 sequence: CASSFGQGGVNTEAFF. CDR3 in DNA: TGTGCCAGCAGCTTCGGACAGGGGGGGGTGAACACTGAAGCTTTCTTT.

This clonotype was counted a few times. In DNA, the CDR3 is TGTGCCAGCAACAGTCGGGGGGTTTTCGGCGAGCAGTACTTC. This encodes CASNSRGVFGEQYF. The V and J genes are TRBV6-5 and TRBJ2-7; 7 positions agree with TRBD2. V dropped 7 bases and J dropped 6; count of bases not matched to a gene: 12. Germline V gives CDR1 MNHEY, CDR2 SVGAGI. CDR3 size: 14 residues.

This clonotype has at least ten counts. J is TRBJ2-1 and V is TRBV4-1, with TRBD2 matching over 7 bases. V lost 0 bases, J lost 6 bases, and 8 bases stayed unmatched. The CDR3 spans 16 residues. Germline lookup yields CDR1 MGHRA and CDR2 YSYEKL. The CDR3 region has the DNA TGCGCCAGCAGCCAAGATCCGGGCGGGAGATCCAATGAGCAGTTCTTC. It specifies CASSQDPGGRSNEQFF.

V usage is TRBV5-1 and J usage is TRBJ2-1; D perhaps matches TRBD1 (5 bases). The CDR3 length is 15 residues. CDR1 is SGHRS and CDR2 is YFSETQ in the germline V gene. Trimming shortened V by 4 bases and J by 4 bases, and 15 bases separated the two germline ends. The CDR3 reads CASSRPEDSYNEQFF. CDR3 DNA sequence: TGCGCCAGCAGCCGACCCGAAGACAGTTACAATGAGCAGTTCTTC.

This clonotype has only a few counts. The chain carries TRBV30 and TRBJ1-4; no clear D. The germline V gene has CDR1 GTSNPN and CDR2 SVGIG (reference sequence). V was shortened by 2 bases and J by 5 bases, with 3 bases between the two germline ends. This CDR3 region has 11 residues. Here the CDR3 reads CAWSPNEKLFF. CDR3 bases: TGTGCCTGGAGTCCGAATGAAAAACTGTTTTTT. Full variable domain (missing parts from reference TRBV30 and TRBJ1-4): SQTIHQWPATLVQPVGSPLSLECTVEGTSNPNLYWYRQAAGRGLQLLFYSVGIGQISSEVPQNLSASRPQDRQFILSSKKLLLSDSGFYLCAWSPNEKLFFGSGTQLSVL.